The sample holds a few counts of the clone carrying this T cell receptor (beta chain). Authors' processing steps: Cell counts per sample came from amplifying reference gene primers. The table came from immunoSEQ multiplex PCR; TCRdb's copy has only in-frame clones and leaves some out. V, J and clone size are those of that table, while D and trimming were read from the DNA. This table holds about 330,000 clones, about 83% found once. The sample originates from a study of blood T cell repertoires in COVID-19. Study details: The analysed material was cDNA or gDNA that came from T cells, B-cell-depleted T cells, or PBMCs.

Trimming at V came to 7 bases and at J to 2 bases, leaving 5 bases not matched to a gene. The germline V gene has CDR1 SQVTM and CDR2 ANQGSEA. The CDR3 covers 13 residues. Sequenced input: peripheral blood. This clonotype was sampled from a woman aged 50 to 65 with acute or convalescent COVID-19. The J gene is TRBJ1-2, the V gene TRBV29-1, with 9 bases that match TRBD1. The CDR3 DNA is TGCAGCGCCGAGGGACAGGGCAACTATGGCTACACCTTC. Translation gives CSAEGQGNYGYTF.